These 6 T cell receptor beta chains originate from one sample sequenced in a study of T cell responses to AZD1222 COVID-19 vaccine. Data came from immunoSEQ multiplex PCR; TCRdb stores just in-frame clones and leaves some out. The repertoire holds roughly 70,000 clones, with around 80% as singletons. The specimen was peripheral blood, collected 28 days after the second AZD1222 dose. These receptor sequences come from an adult who received the AZD1222 COVID-19 vaccine.

In this sample, this clone turned up once. J is TRBJ1-1 and V is TRBV28; 7 bases are shared with TRBD1. The J segment lost 4 bases and the V segment lost 2 bases, leaving 1 base of the junction unmatched. Germline V CDR1 and CDR2: MDHEN, SYDVKM. This CDR3 contains 13 residues. In DNA, the CDR3 is TGTGCCAGCAGTTTACCAGGGGGCACTGAAGCTTTCTTT. It yields the protein CASSLPGGTEAFF.

The chain couples TRBV12-3 or TRBV12-4 to TRBJ2-7; 9 bases agree with TRBD1. The CDR3 is 12 amino acids. Losses at the gene ends were 3 bases for V and 7 bases for J; bases not matched to a gene: 1. CDR3 sequence (DNA): TGTGCCAGCAGTTTCGGACAGGGGGAGCAGTACTTC. Protein product: CASSFGQGEQYF.

This chain's CDR3 is CASSFAGTGAYEQYF. The CDR3 nucleotides read TGCGCCAGCAGCTTTGCCGGGACAGGGGCCTACGAGCAGTACTTC. The V and J genes are TRBV5-1 and TRBJ2-7, with 10 bases that match TRBD1. V was clipped by 2 bases and J by 2 bases; unmatched bases: 4. The CDR3 has 15 amino acids. The germline V gene has CDR1 SGHRS and CDR2 YFSETQ.

The V call is TRBV7-2, the J call TRBJ2-5, with D possibly TRBD1 on 5 matching bases. V lost 1 base to trimming and J lost 2 bases, with 14 bases between them. CDR1 is SGHTA and CDR2 is FQGNSA in the germline V gene. The CDR3 sequence is 16 residues long. The DNA for the CDR3 is TGTGCCAGCAGCTTAGTTCCGAGACAGAGACAAGAGACCCAGTACTTC. Its translation: CASSLVPRQRQETQYF.

V usage is TRBV5-1 and J usage is TRBJ2-3, with no clear D. CDR3 size: 15 residues. The V gene's germline CDR1 is SGHRS and CDR2 YFSETQ. Trimming removed 3 bases at V and 0 bases at J, with 11 bases between. The CDR3 here is CASSSDGTSTDTQYF. CDR3 nucleotide sequence: TGCGCCAGCAGCTCCGACGGTACTAGCACAGATACGCAGTATTTT. The full variable domain, its missing parts supplied by reference TRBV5-1 and TRBJ2-3, is KAGVTQTPRYLIKTRGQQVTLSCSPISGHRSVSWYQQTPGQGLQFLFEYFSETQRNKGNFPGRFSGRQFSNSRSEMNVSTLELGDSALYLCASSSDGTSTDTQYFGPGTRLTVL.

The CDR3 DNA is TGTGCCAGCAGTCCGTCGACTGGAAACCAAGAGACCCAGTACTTC. Its protein is CASSPSTGNQETQYF. The chain joins TRBV4-2 to TRBJ2-5, with unresolved D. The CDR3 is 15 residues long. Germline V lookup: CDR1 LGHNA, CDR2 YNFKEQ. Between the trimmed V and J ends, which lost 6 bases and 0 bases, there was a span of 14 bases.